The 31 T cell receptor beta chains below all came from one sample that was sequenced in a study of beta chain features in type 1 diabetes. Points from the study as a whole: TCRB CDR3s from Type 1 diabetes patients were moderately but significantly shorter in all four CD4+ subsets.

As every portion of the isolated RNA was reverse transcribed, the sequencing read expressed TCRB transcripts. Clones were read by immunoSEQ multiplex PCR, and TCRdb kept only the in-frame ones, dropping some. The sample contains a few hundred thousand clones, 24% of which appear only once. Which antigens these TCRs recognize remains unknown. Sequenced input: naive CD4+ T cells from blood. These receptors were collected from a woman aged 25 to 39 with type 1 diabetes.

V usage is TRBV9 and J usage is TRBJ1-3, with TRBD1 identical over 7 bases. CDR3 length: 14 amino acids. Germline values: CDR1 SGDLS, CDR2 YYNGEE. The J segment lost 2 bases and the V segment lost 3 bases, leaving 2 bases of the junction unmatched. CDR3 loop: CASSGGTAGNTIYF. The CDR3 coding sequence is TGTGCCAGCAGCGGCGGGACAGCTGGAAACACCATATATTTT.

There are a few counts of this clone. The gene calls are TRBV6-6 and TRBJ2-7, with D possibly being TRBD1 (5 bases). The CDR3 length is 12 residues. V lost 6 bases and J lost 3, with 9 bases in between. Germline V CDR1 and CDR2: MNHNY, SVGAGI (reference sequence). CDR3 protein: CASSSQDYEQYF. CDR3 sequence (DNA): TGTGCCAGCAGCTCACAGGACTACGAGCAGTACTTC.

This clone showed up just a few times. CDR3 DNA: TGCAGCGTTGAGGGAGCAGGGGCAGGGACCCAGTACTTC. Protein product: CSVEGAGAGTQYF. This sequence joins TRBV29-1 and TRBJ2-5; TRBD1 is a possible D gene (6 bases). Trimming pared 3 bases from V and 7 bases from J, leaving 15 bases between. The CDR3 runs to 13 residues. The V gene's germline CDR1 is SQVTM and CDR2 ANQGSEA.

The chain recombines TRBV29-1 with TRBJ2-1; no reliable D call. Germline CDR1 SQVTM, CDR2 ANQGSEA. V dropped 2 bases and J dropped 0 bases, with 8 bases sitting between them. The CDR3 consists of 14 residues. Written as DNA, the CDR3 is TGCAGCGTTGAACCTTTCTCCTCCTACAATGAGCAGTTCTTC. As protein: CSVEPFSSYNEQFF.

The chain joins TRBV11-3 to TRBJ2-7; D might be TRBD1 (5 bases). CDR1 and CDR2 (germline): SGHNT, YENEEA. The CDR3 extends over 13 amino acids. Deletions cut 5 bases from V and 1 base from J, with 9 bases between. The CDR3 DNA reads as TGTGCCAGCAGCGAAGGACAATCCTACGAGCAGTACTTC. It yields the protein CASSEGQSYEQYF.

This clone was detected only a few times. The chain has TRBV25-1 and TRBJ2-3; 8 nucleotides agree with TRBD1. The CDR3 is made up of 15 amino acids. Trimming took 5 bases from V and 2 from J; bases not matched to a gene: 6. The germline CDR1 and CDR2 sequences are MGHDK and SYGVNS. The CDR3 loop reads CASSRTGYHTDTQYF. The CDR3 DNA sequence: TGTGCCAGCAGTAGGACAGGGTATCACACAGATACGCAGTATTTT.

This clone was detected only a few times. The chain couples TRBV7-9 to TRBJ1-5; 8 bases map to TRBD1. The CDR3 extends over 14 amino acids. Germline lookup yields CDR1 SEHNR and CDR2 FQNEAQ (reference sequence). V was pared by 5 bases and J by 7 bases, with 7 bases of the junction left unmatched. DNA for the CDR3: TGTGCCAGCAGCACTACAGGGGGAAGGCAGCCCCAGCATTTT. Protein sequence: CASSTTGGRQPQHF.

The chain uses TRBV13 and TRBJ2-7, with TRBD2 identical over 9 bases. Germline V gene lookup returns CDR1 PRHDT and CDR2 FYEKMQ (reference sequence). V dropped 5 bases and J dropped 2; count of bases not matched to a gene: 13. The CDR3 consists of 17 residues. The CDR3 coding sequence is TGTGCCAGCAGCGTCGGTAGCGGGAGAGGTGTCCCCTACGAGCAGTACTTC. It is translated as CASSVGSGRGVPYEQYF.

The chain carries TRBV27 and TRBJ2-7; D possibly corresponds to TRBD1 (6 bases). V shed 6 bases and J shed 4 bases, with 16 bases lying between them. Germline lookup yields CDR1 MNHEY and CDR2 SMNVEV (reference sequence). The CDR3 contains 14 residues. The CDR3 here is CASSRVQGIYEQYF. The CDR3 DNA sequence: TGTGCCAGCAGCCGAGTGCAGGGGATATACGAGCAGTACTTC.

The chain couples TRBV28 to TRBJ1-1; D remains unclear. The CDR3 runs to 13 residues. The germline V and J ends were trimmed by 5 bases and 5 bases, with 12 bases remaining between them. The germline gives CDR1 MDHEN, CDR2 SYDVKM. This chain's CDR3 is CASSPGSWTEAFF. The CDR3, as DNA: TGTGCCAGCAGTCCCGGGTCCTGGACTGAAGCTTTCTTT.

This chain uses TRBV29-1 with TRBJ1-4, with 11 bases lining up with TRBD1. This CDR3 has 13 amino acids. From germline, CDR1 is SQVTM and CDR2 ANQGSEA. V gave up 7 bases and J gave up 7 bases; unmatched junction bases: 5. The CDR3 DNA sequence: TGCAGCGCCTGGACAGGGGGCGGTGAAAAACTGTTTTTT. Its translation: CSAWTGGGEKLFF.

The chain employs TRBV6-1 and TRBJ2-7; 10 nucleotides agree with TRBD2. The CDR3 is 14 residues long. Germline lookup yields CDR1 MNHNS and CDR2 SASEGT. The V segment lost 2 bases and the J segment 4 bases; nucleotides outside the gene matches: 2. The CDR3 coding sequence is TGTGCCAGCAGTGAACCGGGACTAGCGTACGAGCAGTACTTC. Residues: CASSEPGLAYEQYF.

J is TRBJ2-1 and V is TRBV5-1, with 16 bases that match TRBD2. Germline values: CDR1 SGHRS, CDR2 YFSETQ. The CDR3 extends over 18 amino acids. Losses at the gene ends were 4 bases for V and 4 bases for J; bases not matched to a gene: 8. The DNA of the CDR3 is TGCGCCAGCAGCCGGGGACTAGCGGGAGGGGGGCCTTACAATGAGCAGTTCTTC. It encodes CASSRGLAGGGPYNEQFF. The variable domain in full, with the rest retrieved from reference TRBV5-1 and TRBJ2-1, is KAGVTQTPRYLIKTRGQQVTLSCSPISGHRSVSWYQQTPGQGLQFLFEYFSETQRNKGNFPGRFSGRQFSNSRSEMNVSTLELGDSALYLCASSRGLAGGGPYNEQFFGPGTRLTVL.

This clone was found a few times. The rearrangement uses TRBV29-1 and TRBJ1-1, with D possibly matching TRBD1 (6 bases). Per germline, CDR1 SQVTM and CDR2 ANQGSEA. The V end lost 3 bases, the J end lost 5 bases, and 13 bases lay between the germline ends. The CDR3 totals 13 residues. The CDR3 DNA is TGCAGCGTTGAGATGGACAGCCAGACTGAAGCTTTCTTT. The encoded protein is CSVEMDSQTEAFF.

The V and J genes are TRBV15 and TRBJ1-5; TRBD1 might be the D (6 bases). V was clipped by 2 bases and J by 4 bases, with 9 bases between them. The CDR3 has 14 amino acids. Germline V gene sequence: CDR1 LNHNV, CDR2 YYDKDF (reference sequence). The CDR3 DNA is TGTGCCACCAGCAGACAGGGGAATAATCAGCCCCAGCATTTT. Its protein product is CATSRQGNNQPQHF. The full variable domain, rest sourced from reference TRBV15 and TRBJ1-5, is DAMVIQNPRYQVTQFGKPVTLSCSQTLNHNVMYWYQQKSSQAPKLLFHYYDKDFNNEADTPDNFQSRRPNTSFCFLDIRSPGLGDTAMYLCATSRQGNNQPQHFGDGTRLSIL.

V usage is TRBV29-1 and J usage is TRBJ2-7, with TRBD2 matching over 14 bases. The V and J ends lost 6 bases and 5 bases, in that order; junction bases with no gene match: 6. CDR1 SQVTM and CDR2 ANQGSEA come from the germline V gene. The CDR3 length is 14 residues. CDR3 sequence (DNA): TGCAGCGTGAGACTAGCGGGAGGGCCCAACGAGCAGTACTTC. This encodes CSVRLAGGPNEQYF.

This rearrangement joins TRBV19 to TRBJ1-2; a possible D gene is TRBD1 (6 bases). The CDR3 covers 13 residues. From germline, CDR1 is LNHDA and CDR2 SQIVND (reference sequence). Between the trimmed V and J ends, which lost 4 bases and 2 bases, there was a span of 8 bases. CDR3 region: CASSRTANYGYTF. Here the CDR3 DNA reads TGTGCCAGTAGTAGGACAGCGAACTATGGCTACACCTTC.

This clone was seen a handful of times. V is TRBV4-1 and J is TRBJ2-7, with 7 nucleotides matching TRBD1. Germline lookup yields CDR1 MGHRA and CDR2 YSYEKL. Unmatched junction bases numbered 2, after V lost 1 base and J lost 2 bases. This CDR3 is 14 amino acids long. CDR3 loop: CASSQVQGAYEQYF. The CDR3 DNA follows: TGCGCCAGCAGCCAAGTGCAGGGGGCCTACGAGCAGTACTTC.

This clone has just a few counts. The V gene is TRBV11-2, the J gene TRBJ2-1, with 12 bases that match TRBD2. This CDR3 spans 16 amino acids. Germline V lookup: CDR1 SGHAT, CDR2 FQNNGV. V shed 5 bases, J shed 4 bases, and the junction held 6 bases outside the gene matches. DNA of the CDR3: TGTGCCAGCAGCGGATGGACTAGCGGGACATACAATGAGCAGTTCTTC. Its protein product is CASSGWTSGTYNEQFF. Full variable domain (remainder filled in from reference TRBV11-2 and TRBJ2-1): EAGVAQSPRYKIIEKRQSVAFWCNPISGHATLYWYQQILGQGPKLLIQFQNNGVVDDSQLPKDRFSAERLKGVDSTLKIQPAKLEDSAVYLCASSGWTSGTYNEQFFGPGTRLTVL.

This clone has only a few counts. The rearrangement joins TRBV30 to TRBJ1-1; D is uncertain. The germline V and J ends were trimmed by 4 bases and 0 bases, with 6 bases remaining between them. CDR1 GTSNPN and CDR2 SVGIG come from the germline V gene (reference sequence). This CDR3 has 12 amino acids. CDR3 loop: CAWIRVNTEAFF. Written as DNA, the CDR3 is TGTGCCTGGATACGGGTGAACACTGAAGCTTTCTTT.

This clone appeared a few times. The chain links TRBV5-1 to TRBJ2-2; TRBD1 agrees at 8 bases. The CDR3 loop spans 16 amino acids. J gave up 0 bases and V 3 bases, and 4 bases lay outside the gene matches. Germline CDR1 reads SGHRS; CDR2 reads YFSETQ. CDR3 in amino acids: CASSWETGANTGELFF. Written as DNA, the CDR3 is TGCGCCAGCAGCTGGGAGACAGGGGCGAACACCGGGGAGCTGTTTTTT. The full variable domain, completed using reference TRBV5-1 and TRBJ2-2, is KAGVTQTPRYLIKTRGQQVTLSCSPISGHRSVSWYQQTPGQGLQFLFEYFSETQRNKGNFPGRFSGRQFSNSRSEMNVSTLELGDSALYLCASSWETGANTGELFFGEGSRLTVL.

This clone appeared a few times. The rearrangement joins TRBV5-1 to TRBJ2-4; 10 bases map to TRBD1. The CDR3 runs 14 residues. The junction had 4 bases not matched to a gene; V was cut back by 3 bases and J by 7 bases. CDR1 is SGHRS and CDR2 is YFSETQ in the germline V gene. The CDR3 loop is CASSSGQGKNIQYF. DNA for the CDR3: TGCGCCAGCAGCTCGGGACAGGGGAAGAACATTCAGTACTTC.

This chain links TRBV10-3 with TRBJ2-1; 7 nucleotides line up with TRBD1. Germline lookup yields CDR1 ENHRY and CDR2 SYGVKD. The V segment lost 6 bases and the J segment 4 bases; nucleotides outside the gene matches: 6. This CDR3 contains 14 residues. DNA of the CDR3: TGTGCCATCAGCCCGGCGGACAGGTACAATGAGCAGTTCTTC. This sequence encodes CAISPADRYNEQFF.

This clone turned up a few times. This rearrangement joins TRBV30 to TRBJ1-3; D call uncertain. The CDR3 covers 13 residues. Germline loops: CDR1 GTSNPN, CDR2 SVGIG (reference sequence). Trimming cost V 2 bases and J 0 bases, with 5 bases left between them. CDR3 amino acids: CAWSTSSGNTIYF. DNA for the CDR3: TGTGCCTGGAGTACGAGCTCTGGAAACACCATATATTTT.

This clone turned up a few times. The chain uses TRBV5-6 and TRBJ2-6, with D maybe TRBD1 (6 bases). Trimming took 4 bases from V and 6 from J, leaving 17 bases between them. The V gene's germline CDR1 is SGHDT and CDR2 YYEEEE. This CDR3 is 16 amino acids long. CDR3 protein: CASSLLRLGQANVLTF. DNA of the CDR3: TGTGCCAGCAGCCTACTCCGACTGGGACAGGCCAACGTCCTGACTTTC.

V gene TRBV4-1 combines with J gene TRBJ2-1; 11 positions match TRBD2. The CDR3 length is 15 residues. Per germline, CDR1 MGHRA and CDR2 YSYEKL. Germline trimming cut 3 bases from V and 8 bases from J; bases unmatched to any gene: 6. Here the CDR3 DNA reads TGCGCCAGCAGCCAGCGACTAGCGGGAACTGATGAGCAGTTCTTC. It yields the protein CASSQRLAGTDEQFF.

This clone has a handful of counts. This CDR3 is also generated by other DNA sequences in the sample. The rearrangement links TRBV25-1 to TRBJ2-5, with 8 bases identical to TRBD1. The CDR3 runs 13 residues. V lost 6 bases and J lost 5; bases outside the gene matches: 5. Germline values: CDR1 MGHDK, CDR2 SYGVNS. CDR3 protein: CASRQGAGETQYF. Here the CDR3 DNA reads TGTGCCAGCAGGCAGGGGGCGGGGGAGACCCAGTACTTC.

The CDR3, as DNA: TGTGCCAGCAGCTCAGGGACAGGGAAAAGAGGGGAGGCCAAAAACATTCAGTACTTC. This sequence encodes CASSSGTGKRGEAKNIQYF. The J gene is TRBJ2-4, the V gene TRBV7-9; 9 bases fit TRBD1. CDR1 is SEHNR, CDR2 FQNEAQ, per germline (reference sequence). The J segment lost 1 base and the V segment lost 4 bases, leaving 14 bases of the junction unmatched. This CDR3 contains 19 residues.

This rearrangement joins TRBV10-3 to TRBJ2-5; D perhaps matches TRBD2 (6 bases). V gave up 0 bases and J gave up 5 bases, with 13 bases separating them. The CDR3 is made up of 15 amino acids. The V gene's germline CDR1 is ENHRY and CDR2 SYGVKD. The CDR3 DNA reads TGTGCCATCAGTGAGTCGACTCGCGCGGGGGAGACCCAGTACTTC. Its protein is CAISESTRAGETQYF.

This clone has only a few counts. The chain combines TRBV30 with TRBJ2-5, with TRBD1 identical over 9 bases. Trimming at V came to 1 base and at J to 1 base, leaving 7 bases not matched to a gene. Germline values: CDR1 GTSNPN, CDR2 SVGIG (reference sequence). CDR3 length equals 16 residues. CDR3 sequence: CAWSEGTGLFQETQYF. As DNA, the CDR3 is TGTGCCTGGAGTGAGGGGACAGGGTTGTTCCAAGAGACCCAGTACTTC. Using reference TRBV30 and TRBJ2-5 for the parts outside the CDR3, the full variable domain is SQTIHQWPATLVQPVGSPLSLECTVEGTSNPNLYWYRQAAGRGLQLLFYSVGIGQISSEVPQNLSASRPQDRQFILSSKKLLLSDSGFYLCAWSEGTGLFQETQYFGPGTRLLVL.

The chain combines TRBV7-2 with TRBJ1-2; D gene unclear. V lost 1 base and J lost 7, with 10 bases in between. Germline V gene data show CDR1 as SGHTA and CDR2 as FQGNSA. There are 13 residues in the CDR3. The CDR3 region has the DNA TGTGCCAGCAGCTTAGTCCTACGAGGTGGCTACACCTTC. It encodes CASSLVLRGGYTF.